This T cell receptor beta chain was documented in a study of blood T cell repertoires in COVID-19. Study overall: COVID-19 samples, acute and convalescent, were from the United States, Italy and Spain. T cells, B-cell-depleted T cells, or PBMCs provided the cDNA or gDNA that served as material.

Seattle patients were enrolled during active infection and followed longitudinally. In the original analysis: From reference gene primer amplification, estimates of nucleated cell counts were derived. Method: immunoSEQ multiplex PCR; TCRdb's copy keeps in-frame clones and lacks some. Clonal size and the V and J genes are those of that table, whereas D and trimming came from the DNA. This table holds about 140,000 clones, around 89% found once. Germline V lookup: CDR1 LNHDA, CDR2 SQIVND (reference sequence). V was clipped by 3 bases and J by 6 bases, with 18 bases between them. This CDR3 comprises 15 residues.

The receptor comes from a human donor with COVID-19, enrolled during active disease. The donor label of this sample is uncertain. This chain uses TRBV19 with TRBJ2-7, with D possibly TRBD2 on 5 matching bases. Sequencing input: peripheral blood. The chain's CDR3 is CASSIEAGNAGEQYF. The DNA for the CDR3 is TGTGCCAGTAGTATCGAGGCGGGTAACGCGGGCGAGCAGTACTTC.